This T cell receptor (beta chain) was sequenced during a study of identical twins. In TCRdb, the 5' RACE reads were re-called with MiXCR into one record per CDR3 protein. This sample carries roughly 570,000 distinct CDR3 sequences, 9.6% of them seen once, and the ten largest clones take under 3%. Overall study findings and caveats: Out-of-frame alpha sequences common to twins exhibited a surplus of low generation probability. Because invariant MAIT and iNKT cells could be present, zero-insertion analyses could be partly confounded. While abundant cord blood beta clonotypes carried fewer insertions, memory repertoires showed no such pattern.

Remarks on this clonotype: Its antigen is not known.

CDR1 and CDR2 (germline): LGHNA, YNFKEQ. V lost 3 bases, J lost 1 base, and 4 bases lay in between. The CDR3 consists of 14 residues. This same sample was also taken into another study, of yellow fever vaccine responses in identical twins.

The chain is built from TRBV4-2 and TRBJ2-6; D gene ambiguous. This sequence originates from a woman in her late teens or twenties in good health. Material: PBMCs. The CDR3 reads CASSQRSGANVLTF. In nucleotides, the CDR3 is TGTGCCAGCAGCCAGCGATCTGGGGCCAACGTCCTGACTTTC.